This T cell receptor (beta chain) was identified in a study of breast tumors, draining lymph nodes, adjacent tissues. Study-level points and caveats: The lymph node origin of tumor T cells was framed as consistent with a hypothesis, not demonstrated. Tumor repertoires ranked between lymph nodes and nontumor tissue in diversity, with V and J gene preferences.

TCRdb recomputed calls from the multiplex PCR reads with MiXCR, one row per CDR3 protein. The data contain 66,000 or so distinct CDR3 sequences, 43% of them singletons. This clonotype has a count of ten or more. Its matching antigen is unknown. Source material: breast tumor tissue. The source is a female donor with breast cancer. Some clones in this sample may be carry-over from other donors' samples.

The CDR3 loop reads CASSAQTTGELFF. As DNA, the CDR3 is TGTGCCAGCAGCGCACAGACCACCGGGGAGCTGTTTTTT. The chain has TRBV7-2 and TRBJ2-2; D uncertain. Germline V gene lookup returns CDR1 SGHTA and CDR2 FQGNSA. V was trimmed by 5 bases and J by 4 bases, leaving 8 bases between them. The CDR3 contains 13 residues.